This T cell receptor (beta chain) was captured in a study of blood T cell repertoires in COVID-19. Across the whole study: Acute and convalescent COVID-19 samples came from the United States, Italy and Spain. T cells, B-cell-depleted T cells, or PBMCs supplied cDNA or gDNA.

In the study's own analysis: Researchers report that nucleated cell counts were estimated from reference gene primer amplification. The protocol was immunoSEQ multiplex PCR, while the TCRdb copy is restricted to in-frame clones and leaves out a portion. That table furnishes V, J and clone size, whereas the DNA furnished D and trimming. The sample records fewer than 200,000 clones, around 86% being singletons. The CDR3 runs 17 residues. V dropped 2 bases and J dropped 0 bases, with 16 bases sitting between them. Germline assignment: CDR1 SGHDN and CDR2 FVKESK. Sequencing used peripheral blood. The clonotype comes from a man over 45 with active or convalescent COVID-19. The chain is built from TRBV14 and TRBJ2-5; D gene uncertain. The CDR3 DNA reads TGTGCCAGCAGCCAATTCTCGAGCCGTTTGTACCAAGAGACCCAGTACTTC. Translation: CASSQFSSRLYQETQYF.